One sample yielded the 15 T cell receptor beta chains listed below, sequenced in a study of CD8 T cells in ankylosing spondylitis. General study results and limits: About 8 highly homologous variants made up a TCR beta motif, and this motif appeared characteristic of ankylosing spondylitis blood.

TCRdb reprocessed the 5' RACE reads with MiXCR, giving one entry per CDR3 protein. The table shows hundreds of thousands of distinct CDR3 sequences, with roughly 26% occurring only once. Which antigens these TCRs recognize remains unknown. Sequenced sample: blood, either unsorted or a sorted T cell fraction (not recorded which). The receptor source for this set is a male donor with ankylosing spondylitis.

This clonotype was recorded a few times. CDR3 nucleotide sequence: TGCGCCAGCAGTACCGACGGGATCGGAACTGAAGCTTTCTTT. It translates to CASSTDGIGTEAFF. This rearrangement joins TRBV5-1 to TRBJ1-1; D not certain. CDR1 is SGHRS and CDR2 is YFSETQ in the germline V gene. CDR3 length: 14 amino acids. Trimming stripped 5 bases from V and 5 bases from J, with 16 bases between.

The sample holds a few counts of this clonotype. The chain couples TRBV28 to TRBJ1-5, with a possible D match to TRBD1 (6 bases). Germline loops: CDR1 MDHEN, CDR2 SYDVKM. V was pared by 4 bases and J by 5 bases, with 12 bases between. The CDR3 contains 14 residues. CDR3: CASSSGTRHQPQHF. The CDR3 DNA reads as TGTGCCAGCAGTTCCGGGACACGCCATCAGCCCCAGCATTTT.

Only a few counts were recorded for this clonotype. The chain combines TRBV12-3 or TRBV12-4 with TRBJ2-2, with D maybe TRBD2 (6 bases). Trimming took 6 bases from V and 5 from J, leaving 13 bases between them. This CDR3 comprises 14 residues. The CDR3 DNA reads TGTGCCAGCAGGATGGGGGGAGGTACCGGGGAGCTGTTTTTT. Protein: CASRMGGGTGELFF.

The rearrangement uses TRBV20-1 and TRBJ1-4; TRBD1 is a possible D gene (5 bases). Per the germline V gene, CDR1 is DFQATT and CDR2 is SNEGSKA (reference sequence). The V end was cut by 3 bases, the J end by 5 bases, with 10 bases between. This CDR3 spans 13 amino acids. CDR3 sequence (DNA): TGCAGTGCTAGGGGACGGCTGAATGAAAAACTGTTTTTT. Encoded protein: CSARGRLNEKLFF.

This chain links TRBV7-2 with TRBJ2-3; 9 nucleotides align to TRBD2. The germline V gene has CDR1 SGHTA and CDR2 FQGNSA. Trimming at V came to 5 bases and at J to 1 base, leaving 7 bases not matched to a gene. The length of the CDR3 is 16 residues. Here the CDR3 reads CASSPVAGGGTDTQYF. CDR3 coding DNA: TGTGCCAGCAGCCCTGTGGCGGGGGGGGGCACAGATACGCAGTATTTT.

A remark on this clonotype: As the CDR3 is not closed by the conserved phenylalanine or tryptophan, this likely results from a read error. The gene calls are TRBV10-1 and TRBJ2-5; 11 nucleotides match TRBD2. The CDR3 has 16 residues. CDR1 and CDR2 (germline): WNHNN, SYGVQD (reference sequence). V was pared by 5 bases and J by 4 bases, with 9 bases of the junction left unmatched. CDR3 sequence: CASSTRGLAGGETQYL. The CDR3 bases are TGCGCCAGCAGTACTCGGGGGCTAGCGGGAGGAGAGACCCAGTACTTG.

This chain uses TRBV7-2 with TRBJ2-1; 8 bases agree with TRBD2. V was pared by 6 bases and J by 6 bases, with 10 bases of the junction left unmatched. Looked up from germline, CDR1 is SGHTA and CDR2 is FQGNSA. The CDR3 extends over 15 amino acids. CDR3 sequence: CASSYSGTRGNEQFF. CDR3 in DNA: TGTGCCAGCAGTTATTCCGGGACTAGAGGCAATGAGCAGTTCTTC.

The rearrangement uses TRBV10-3 and TRBJ2-1; 12 positions agree with TRBD2. Germline V gene data show CDR1 as ENHRY and CDR2 as SYGVKD. V lost 0 bases, J lost 5 bases, and 2 bases stayed unmatched. The length of the CDR3 is 16 residues. DNA for the CDR3: TGTGCCATCAGTGAGTCGACTAGCGGGAGCGACAATGAGCAGTTCTTC. Amino acids: CAISESTSGSDNEQFF.

The CDR3 region has the DNA TGTGCCAGCAGCTTAGAGGCTGTATCTACCGGGGAGCTGTTTTTT. Translating gives CASSLEAVSTGELFF. The rearrangement uses TRBV7-2 and TRBJ2-2, with D uncertain. This CDR3 contains 15 residues. Germline V lookup: CDR1 SGHTA, CDR2 FQGNSA. Trimming removed 1 base at V and 5 bases at J, with 11 bases between.

The sample holds many counts of this clonotype. This chain joins TRBV5-1 and TRBJ1-1; a weak D match, TRBD1 (6 bases). V shed 4 bases and J shed 1 base, with 14 bases lying between them. The CDR3 loop spans 15 amino acids. From germline, CDR1 is SGHRS and CDR2 YFSETQ. The CDR3 region is CASSPREGGNTEAFF. The CDR3 nucleotides read TGCGCCAGCAGCCCCCGAGAGGGGGGGAACACTGAAGCTTTCTTT.

In its sample, this clonotype was seen many times. DNA of the CDR3: TGTGCCAGCAGTTACATTCAGGATAGCACAGATACGCAGTATTTT. This gives the protein CASSYIQDSTDTQYF. The chain joins TRBV6-5 to TRBJ2-3; D gene ambiguous. The CDR3 consists of 15 residues. Trimming shortened V by 2 bases and J by 0 bases, and 9 bases separated the two germline ends. The germline gives CDR1 MNHEY, CDR2 SVGAGI.

This clonotype has only a few counts. V is TRBV20-1 and J is TRBJ1-1; 9 bases line up with TRBD1. Losses at the gene ends were 7 bases for V and 8 bases for J; bases not matched to a gene: 8. Germline V gene sequence: CDR1 DFQATT, CDR2 SNEGSKA (reference sequence). This CDR3 has 12 residues. CDR3 protein: CSEFTGGGEAFF. CDR3 nucleotides: TGCAGTGAGTTCACAGGGGGCGGCGAAGCTTTCTTT.

This clonotype was detected many times. The chain combines TRBV12-3 or TRBV12-4 with TRBJ2-7; D perhaps matches TRBD1 (5 bases). Trimming cost V 5 bases and J 0 bases, with 11 bases left between them. The CDR3 has 14 amino acids. CDR3 loop: CASSPTASSYEQYF. The CDR3 DNA sequence: TGTGCCAGCAGTCCGACAGCTAGCTCCTACGAGCAGTACTTC.

This clonotype occurred a few times. The chain has TRBV29-1 and TRBJ2-3; 8 bases map to TRBD2. With 6 bases clipped from V and 1 base from J, the junction kept 3 bases outside the gene matches. In germline, CDR1 is SQVTM, CDR2 ANQGSEA. The CDR3 contains 13 residues. In DNA, the CDR3 is TGCAGCGTCGTCGGGAGGGGCACAGATACGCAGTATTTT. Protein product: CSVVGRGTDTQYF.

There are a few counts of this clonotype. The chain joins TRBV30 to TRBJ2-7, with D perhaps TRBD1 (6 bases). From germline, CDR1 is GTSNPN and CDR2 SVGIG (reference sequence). Trimming stripped 0 bases from V and 4 bases from J, with 13 bases between. This CDR3 has 14 residues. As DNA, the CDR3 is TGTGCCTGGAGTGTACAGTCAGGGGCGTACGAGCAGTACTTC. Translated, it gives CAWSVQSGAYEQYF.